This T cell receptor (beta chain) was sequenced for a study of T cells expressing NK-cell markers (dated by TCRdb to 2020 to 2022). With respect to the entire study: In sorted CD3+CD56+NKG2C+, CD3+CD56+NKG2C- and CD3+CD56-NKG2C+ T-cell subsets from eight donors, TCR beta-chain repertoires were profiled. All eight donors whose samples were sequenced were randomly selected healthy volunteers, three of them men and five women. The libraries were sequenced on Illumina HiSeq 2000/2500, MiSeq or NextSeq, producing 2 x 150 bp reads. Seven of the eight sequenced donors were HCMV-seropositive and one was HCMV-seronegative.

CDR1 and CDR2 (SGHTA, FQGNSA) derive from the germline V gene. From the cysteine up to the phenylalanine, the CDR3 has a length of 14 residues. Only the protein sequence is given. General findings and caveats noted by the study authors: In more than five donors, the dominant CD3+CD56+NKG2C+ clonotypes were found to rank among the top 10 CD8+ clonotypes and to make up about 1.0-7.0% of CD8+ T cells. Those dominant clonotypes were again the most abundant among CD3+CD56-NKG2C+ cells in a few donors, at about 28.3-60.1%. Whether the expanded NKG2C-expressing T cell clones were specific for HCMV antigens was left unclear.

To note about this clonotype: This clone's antigen is unknown.

These reads were obtained on an Illumina HiSeq 2000. The TCR beta cDNA libraries were made using 5'RACE template switching, a step that added both a universal primer site and unique molecular identifiers. cDNA synthesis was primed from the TCR beta constant segment and was followed by two successive PCR amplification steps. The authors processed their data as follows. MIGEC handled demultiplexing of the reads and grouping by UMI, while MiTCR was used to assemble and quantify clonotypes. To exclude erroneous sequences, only TCR cDNA sequences supported by at least two reads were retained. Downstream repertoire analysis used the tcR package, and clonotypes were matched across fractions by CDR3 nucleotide sequence plus V segment. VDJmatch was used to annotate antigen specificity against VDJdb, with one amino acid substitution in CDR3 allowed. Each entry corresponds to one CDR3 protein sequence from reads that TCRdb reprocessed, and DNA is not given. TCRdb, not the authors, supplied the V and J calls. The sample table on file contains 200,000 to 300,000 distinct CDR3 sequences. The biggest ten clones account for roughly 4.2% of the sample.

HCMV serostatus was determined by detecting HCMV-specific IgG in serum with a commercial ELISA kit. Ficoll density gradient centrifugation was used to isolate peripheral blood mononuclear cells from blood. The chain employs TRBV7-2 and TRBJ2-3. This TCR was recovered from a woman between 18 and 70 years old in good health. The sample was blood T cells: a sorted CD56 or NKG2C T cell subset, CD4+ or CD8+ T cells, or bulk PBMC T cells (not recorded which). The CDR3 loop reads CASSSQRGTDTQYF.